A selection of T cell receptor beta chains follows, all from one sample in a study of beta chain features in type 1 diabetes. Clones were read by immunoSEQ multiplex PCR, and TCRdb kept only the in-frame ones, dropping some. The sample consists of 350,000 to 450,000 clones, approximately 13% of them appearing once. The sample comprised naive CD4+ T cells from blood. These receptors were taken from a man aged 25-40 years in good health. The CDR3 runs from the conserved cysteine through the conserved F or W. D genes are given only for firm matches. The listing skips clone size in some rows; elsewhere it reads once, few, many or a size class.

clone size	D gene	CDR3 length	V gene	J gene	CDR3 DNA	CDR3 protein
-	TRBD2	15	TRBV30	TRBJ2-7	TGTGCCTGGAGTATTATGGCTAGCGGCGAGTACGAGCAGTACTTC	CAWSIMASGEYEQYF
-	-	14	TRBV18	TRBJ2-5	TGTGCCAGCTCACCATTGGGAGTAGGGGAGACCCAGTACTTC	CASSPLGVGETQYF
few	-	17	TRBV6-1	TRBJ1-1	TGTGCCAGCAGTGAATCCCAGGGAAGAGTCGGGAACACTGAAGCTTTCTTT	CASSESQGRVGNTEAFF
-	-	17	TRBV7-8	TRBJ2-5	TGTGCCAGCAGTCATCGCCTCCCCGGGACACCCCAAGAGACCCAGTACTTC	CASSHRLPGTPQETQYF
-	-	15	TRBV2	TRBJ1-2	TGTGCCAGCAGTGAGGGCATGGGGCCTAACTATGGCTACACCTTC	CASSEGMGPNYGYTF
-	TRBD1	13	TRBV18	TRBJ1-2	TGTGCCAGCTCACCACGAGACAGGGATGGCTACACCTTC	CASSPRDRDGYTF
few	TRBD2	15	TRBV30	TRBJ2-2	TGTGCCTGGAACCCTAGCGGGAGGATAATCGGGGAGCTGTTTTTT	CAWNPSGRIIGELFF
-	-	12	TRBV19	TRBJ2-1	TGTGCCAGTAGAAGGGGAAACAATGAGCAGTTCTTC	CASRRGNNEQFF
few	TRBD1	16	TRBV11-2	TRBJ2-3	TGTGCCAGCACCTTAGGATGGGGACAGTCCACAGATACGCAGTATTTT	CASTLGWGQSTDTQYF
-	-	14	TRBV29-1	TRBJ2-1	TGCAGCGTTGCGTTCAGTGGAGCCTACAATGAGCAGTTCTTC	CSVAFSGAYNEQFF
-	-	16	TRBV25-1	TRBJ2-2	TGTGCCAGCAGTGTATTGAGCGACAGGTTGGCCGGGGAGCTGTTTTTT	CASSVLSDRLAGELFF
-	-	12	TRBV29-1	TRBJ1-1	TGCAGCGCGGCGCGGGTTGACACTGAAGCTTTCTTT	CSAARVDTEAFF
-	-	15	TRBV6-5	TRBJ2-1	TGTGCCAGCAGTTTAACTAGCCCTCCTAGCAATGAGCAGTTCTTC	CASSLTSPPSNEQFF
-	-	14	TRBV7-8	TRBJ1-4	TGTGCCAGCAATAAGTTGGGTTCCGGGGAAAAACTGTTTTTT	CASNKLGSGEKLFF
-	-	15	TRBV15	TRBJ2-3	TGTGCCACCAGCAGAAAGGGGTACGACACAGATACGCAGTATTTT	CATSRKGYDTDTQYF
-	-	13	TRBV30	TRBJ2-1	TGTGCCTGGACCGTGAGCTCCTACAATGAGCAGTTCTTC	CAWTVSSYNEQFF
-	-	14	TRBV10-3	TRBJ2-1	TGTGCCATCTCGGGACTCCGGCCTTACAATGAGCAGTTCTTC	CAISGLRPYNEQFF
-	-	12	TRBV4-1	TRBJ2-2	TGCGCCAGCAGCCAAGTGGCCGGGGAGCTGTTTTTT	CASSQVAGELFF
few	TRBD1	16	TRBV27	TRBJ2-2	TGTGCCAGCAGGCCCGGGACAGGGGTCGACACCGGGGAGCTGTTTTTT	CASRPGTGVDTGELFF
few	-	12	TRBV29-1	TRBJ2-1	TGCAGCGTTGTCCCCTATTACAATGAGCAGTTCTTC	CSVVPYYNEQFF
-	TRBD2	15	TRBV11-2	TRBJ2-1	TGTGCCAGCAGCCAGCGACTAGCGGGGATCAATGAGCAGTTCTTC	CASSQRLAGINEQFF
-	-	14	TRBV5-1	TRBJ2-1	TGCGCCAGCAGCTTGTTCCAGGGAGACAATGAGCAGTTCTTC	CASSLFQGDNEQFF
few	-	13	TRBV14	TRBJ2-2	TGTGCCAGCAGCCATCTGAACACCGGGGAGCTGTTTTTT	CASSHLNTGELFF
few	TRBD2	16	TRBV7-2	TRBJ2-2	TGTGCCAGCAGCCTCCTACCGGGGGGGAACACCGGGGAGCTGTTTTTT	CASSLLPGGNTGELFF
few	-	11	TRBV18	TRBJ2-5	TGTGCCAGCTCGCCTCGGGAGACCCAGTACTTC	CASSPRETQYF
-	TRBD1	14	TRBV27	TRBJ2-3	TGTGCCAGCAGTAGGGACAGAGCCGGGGATACGCAGTATTTT	CASSRDRAGDTQYF
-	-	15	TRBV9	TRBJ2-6	TGTGCCAGCAGCGGGGGTACCTCTGGGGCCAACGTCCTGACTTTC	CASSGGTSGANVLTF
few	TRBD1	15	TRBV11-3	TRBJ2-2	TGTGCCAGCAGCAGATACAGGGGAACCACCGGGGAGCTGTTTTTT	CASSRYRGTTGELFF
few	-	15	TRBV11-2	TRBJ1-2	TGTGCCAGCAGCTTATTGGGGGCCGGAGACTATGGCTACACCTTC	CASSLLGAGDYGYTF
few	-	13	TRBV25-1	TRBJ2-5	TGTGCCAGCATGGGACTCCTCCAAGAGACCCAGTACTTC	CASMGLLQETQYF
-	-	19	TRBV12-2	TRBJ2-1	TGTGCAAGTCGCTTAGTAGCCAGGGGAGGTAAGAGCTCCTACAATGAGCAGTTCTTC	CASRLVARGGKSSYNEQFF
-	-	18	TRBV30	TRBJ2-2	TGTGCCTGGAGTGTATTATCCGGTTCGGACAGTTTCCTCGGGGAGCTGTTTTTT	CAWSVLSGSDSFLGELFF
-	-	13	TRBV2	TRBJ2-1	TGTGCCAGCAGTCCAGGTCCAGGCAATGAGCAGTTCTTC	CASSPGPGNEQFF
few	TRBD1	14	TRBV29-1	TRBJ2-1	TGCAGCGGGCGGACAGGGGGATCCTACAATGAGCAGTTCTTC	CSGRTGGSYNEQFF
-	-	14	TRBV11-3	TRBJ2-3	TGTGCCAGCAGCGTAGGGGCTAGCACAGATACGCAGTATTTT	CASSVGASTDTQYF
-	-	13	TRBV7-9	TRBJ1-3	TGTGCCAGCAGCTTAGGAGGTGGAAACACCATATATTTT	CASSLGGGNTIYF
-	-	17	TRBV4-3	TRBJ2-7	TGCGCCAGCAGCCAAGCCGCGGTAACAGGTAACTCCTACGAGCAGTACTTC	CASSQAAVTGNSYEQYF
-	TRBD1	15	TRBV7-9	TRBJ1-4	TGTGCCAGCAGCTCAGGGGGACAGTCTAATGAAAAACTGTTTTTT	CASSSGGQSNEKLFF
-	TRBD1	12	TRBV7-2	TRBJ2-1	TGTGCCAGCAGCCCGACAGGGGCCGAGCAGTTCTTC	CASSPTGAEQFF
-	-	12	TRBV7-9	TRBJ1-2	TGTGCCAGCAGTGGGGGGGACACCCCCTACACCTTC	CASSGGDTPYTF
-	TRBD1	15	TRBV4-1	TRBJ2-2	TGCGCCAGCAGCCCGGGACAGGGTTACACCGGGGAGCTGTTTTTT	CASSPGQGYTGELFF
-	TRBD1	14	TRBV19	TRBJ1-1	TGTGCCACCCGACAGGGGTGGTGGGTCACTGAAGCTTTCTTT	CATRQGWWVTEAFF
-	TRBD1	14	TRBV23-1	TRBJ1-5	TGCGCCAGCACTCAGGGGGCGCGGAATCAGCCCCAGCATTTT	CASTQGARNQPQHF
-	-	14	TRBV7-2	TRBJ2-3	TGTGCCAGCAGCTCCACTCTGAGCACAGATACGCAGTATTTT	CASSSTLSTDTQYF
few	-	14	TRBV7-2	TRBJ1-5	TGTGCCAGCAGCTTAGCGGGCAGGGTTCAGCCCCAGCATTTT	CASSLAGRVQPQHF
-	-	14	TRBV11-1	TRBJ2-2	TGTGCCAGCAGCCTCCGGGACTCCCGGGGGGAGCTGTTTTTT	CASSLRDSRGELFF
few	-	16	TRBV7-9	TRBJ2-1	TGTGCCAGCAGCTTAGGTGTGCAGGGACCCTACAATGAGCAGTTCTTC	CASSLGVQGPYNEQFF
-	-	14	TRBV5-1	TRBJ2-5	TGCGCCAGCAGCTTGTATGGGGTCCAAGAGACCCAGTACTTC	CASSLYGVQETQYF
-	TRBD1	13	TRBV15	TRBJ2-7	TGTGCCACCAGCTTAGACAGGGGATCCGAGCAGTACTTC	CATSLDRGSEQYF
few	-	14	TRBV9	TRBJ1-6	TGTGCCAGCCGCTCACAGGGTGATAATTCACCCCTCCACTTT	CASRSQGDNSPLHF
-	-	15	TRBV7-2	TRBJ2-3	TGTGCCAGCAGCTCAGGACATCCCGCGACAGATACGCAGTATTTT	CASSSGHPATDTQYF
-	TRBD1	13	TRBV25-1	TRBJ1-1	TGTGCCAGCAGTGAACCCGGGACAGTCGAAGCTTTCTTT	CASSEPGTVEAFF
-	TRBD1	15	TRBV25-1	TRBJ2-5	TGTGCCAGCAGTGAAGCCAGGGGGTCCCAAGAGACCCAGTACTTC	CASSEARGSQETQYF